Listed here are 13 T cell receptor beta chains from one sample, sequenced in a study of blood T cell repertoires in COVID-19. Generated by immunoSEQ multiplex PCR, the TCRdb table keeps only in-frame clones and is missing some. The sample lists 200,000 to 250,000 clones, approximately 80% seen once, with about 3.3% in the top ten. The sequencing sample was made of PBMCs or T cells enriched from blood (not recorded which). These receptors were taken from a woman aged 60 to 75 who had recovered from COVID-19.

This clone has only a few counts. This chain joins TRBV5-1 and TRBJ2-7; possible D gene TRBD2, 6 bases. The CDR3 spans 14 residues. The germline V gene encodes CDR1 SGHRS and CDR2 YFSETQ. Trimming removed 2 bases at V and 0 bases at J, with 9 bases between. The CDR3 sequence is CASSFGGSSYEQYF. In DNA form, the CDR3 reads TGCGCCAGCAGCTTTGGAGGGAGCTCCTACGAGCAGTACTTC.

The chain combines TRBV2 with TRBJ2-3, with TRBD1 as a possible D gene (6 bases). V was cut by 4 bases and J by 1 base, with 18 bases left in between. This CDR3 has 17 amino acids. Germline V gives CDR1 SNHLY, CDR2 FYNNEI. DNA of the CDR3: TGTGCCAGCAGTGGAAGACAGGTGGGGAGAGGCACAGATACGCAGTATTTT. This translates into CASSGRQVGRGTDTQYF.

The V call is TRBV5-8, the J call TRBJ2-2; 7 bases are shared with TRBD1. The V segment lost 3 bases and the J segment 4 bases; nucleotides outside the gene matches: 6. The CDR3 runs 15 residues. The V gene's germline CDR1 is SGHTS and CDR2 YDEGEE. In nucleotides, the CDR3 is TGTGCCAGCAGCTGGTTCAGGGGGAGCACCGGGGAGCTGTTTTTT. This translates into CASSWFRGSTGELFF.

The rearrangement links TRBV2 to TRBJ2-1; 9 bases align to TRBD1. Germline values: CDR1 SNHLY, CDR2 FYNNEI. CDR3 size: 15 residues. With 4 bases clipped from V and 4 bases from J, the junction kept 5 bases outside the gene matches. The CDR3: CASSADRGRYNEQFF. CDR3 coding DNA: TGTGCCAGCAGTGCGGACAGGGGCAGATACAATGAGCAGTTCTTC.

This sequence joins TRBV19 and TRBJ1-4; D uncertain. V gave up 4 bases and J gave up 8 bases, with 14 bases separating them. Germline V gene lookup returns CDR1 LNHDA and CDR2 SQIVND (reference sequence). This CDR3 has 14 amino acids. The CDR3 here is CASSTTRRIEKLFF. The DNA of the CDR3 is TGTGCCAGTAGTACGACCCGGAGGATCGAAAAACTGTTTTTT.

The gene calls are TRBV12-5 and TRBJ2-1, with D perhaps TRBD2 (6 bases). Germline V gene sequence: CDR1 LGHNT, CDR2 FRNRAP. The CDR3 is 13 amino acids. The ends were cut back, 4 bases at V and 9 bases at J, with 13 bases in the middle. CDR3 residues: CASGWGEVGEQFF. DNA of the CDR3: TGTGCTAGTGGTTGGGGGGAGGTCGGTGAGCAGTTCTTC.

This clone showed up just a few times. The chain is built from TRBV3-1 (or the pseudogene TRBV3-2) and TRBJ2-1, with 7 bases identical to TRBD1. The CDR3 has 14 residues. The V gene end was trimmed by 4 bases and the J gene end by 7 bases; junction bases not matched to a gene: 7. Germline V gene lookup returns CDR1 LGHDT and CDR2 YNNKEL (reference sequence). Here the CDR3 reads CASSPRQGRNEQFF. The CDR3, as DNA: TGTGCCAGCAGCCCCCGACAGGGTCGGAATGAGCAGTTCTTC.

The CDR3 reads CASSDGTGGRQPQHF. For the CDR3, the DNA is TGTGCCAGCAGTGACGGGACAGGCGGGCGTCAGCCCCAGCATTTT. The chain combines TRBV2 with TRBJ1-5; 8 bases match TRBD1. Germline V gene sequence: CDR1 SNHLY, CDR2 FYNNEI. V shed 3 bases, J shed 6 bases, and the junction held 7 bases outside the gene matches. The CDR3 spans 15 residues.

The gene calls are TRBV11-3 and TRBJ2-2; 9 bases line up with TRBD1. The trim removed 6 bases at V and 1 base at J, leaving 6 bases unmatched. The germline CDR1 and CDR2 sequences are SGHNT and YENEEA. The CDR3 is 16 amino acids. CDR3 DNA sequence: TGTGCCAGCAGTCAGCCGGGACAGGGGAACACCGGGGAGCTGTTTTTT. Amino acid sequence: CASSQPGQGNTGELFF.

This clone was observed a single time. This sequence joins TRBV5-5 and TRBJ1-1, with D tentatively TRBD1 (5 bases). The CDR3 has 14 amino acids. V lost 2 bases and J 4 bases, leaving 12 bases between the germline ends. The germline CDR1 and CDR2 sequences are SGHKS and YYEKEE (reference sequence). CDR3 DNA: TGTGCCAGCAGCTTCCAGTCGGGGGGCACTGAAGCTTTCTTT. This encodes CASSFQSGGTEAFF. The complete variable domain, with remaining parts taken from reference TRBV5-5 and TRBJ1-1, reads DAGVTQSPTHLIKTRGQQVTLRCSPISGHKSVSWYQQVLGQGPQFIFQYYEKEERGRGNFPDRFSARQFPNYSSELNVNALLLGDSALYLCASSFQSGGTEAFFGQGTRLTVV.

A remark on this clone: Other DNA sequences within the sample encode an identical CDR3. As DNA, the CDR3 is TGTGCCAGCAGCTTAAGCGGGGGGCTCTACGAGCAGTACTTC. Translating it yields CASSLSGGLYEQYF. The chain employs TRBV9 and TRBJ2-7; 9 positions agree with TRBD2. V dropped 4 bases and J dropped 3; count of bases not matched to a gene: 5. Germline values: CDR1 SGDLS, CDR2 YYNGEE. This CDR3 is 14 amino acids long.

V is TRBV29-1 and J is TRBJ1-4; 7 positions agree with TRBD1. The CDR3 is made up of 13 amino acids. V lost 7 bases to trimming and J lost 6 bases; unmatched junction nucleotides: 8. Per the germline V gene, CDR1 is SQVTM and CDR2 is ANQGSEA. CDR3 amino acids: CSAQTGRYEKLFF. CDR3 nucleotide sequence: TGCAGCGCCCAGACAGGGAGATATGAAAAACTGTTTTTT.

Written as DNA, the CDR3 is TGTGCCAGCAGCCAAGGGACAGGGAGAACCGGGGAGCTGTTTTTT. It encodes CASSQGTGRTGELFF. The chain combines TRBV14 with TRBJ2-2; 8 bases align to TRBD1. Germline loops: CDR1 SGHDN, CDR2 FVKESK. The CDR3 length is 15 residues. V shed 1 base, J shed 5 bases, and the junction held 3 bases outside the gene matches.